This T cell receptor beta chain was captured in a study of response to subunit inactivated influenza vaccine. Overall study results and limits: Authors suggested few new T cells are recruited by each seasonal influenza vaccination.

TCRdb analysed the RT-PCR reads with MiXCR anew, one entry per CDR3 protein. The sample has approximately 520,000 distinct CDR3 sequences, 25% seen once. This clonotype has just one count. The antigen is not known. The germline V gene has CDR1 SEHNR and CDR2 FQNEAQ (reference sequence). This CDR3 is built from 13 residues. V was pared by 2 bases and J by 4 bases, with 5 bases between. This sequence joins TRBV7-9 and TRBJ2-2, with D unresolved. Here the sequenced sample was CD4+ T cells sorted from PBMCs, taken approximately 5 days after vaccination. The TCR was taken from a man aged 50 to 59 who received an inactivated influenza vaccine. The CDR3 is CASSLSITGELFF. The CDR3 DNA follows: TGTGCCAGCAGCTTATCAATCACCGGGGAGCTGTTTTTT.